This TCR beta chain originates from a study of Graves' ophthalmopathy and Graves' hyperthyroidism. Study findings and constraints: Also, most clonotypes expanded in the thyroid above 0.001 frequency appeared in blood.

In its sample, this clonotype was seen many times. Its specificity is not known. If no ophthalmopathy appeared within 18 months of follow-up, hyperthyroidism was termed stable. Each diagnosis was determined on the basis of clinical symptoms, serum thyroxine, TRAb, thyroid ultrasound and orbital computed tomography. PBMCs were obtained from 8.5 to 10 ml of fresh peripheral blood. This CDR3 contains 14 residues. CDR1 is SGHAT and CDR2 is FQNNGV in the germline V gene. Trimming took 6 bases from V and 6 from J; bases not matched to a gene: 11. Amplifying from RNA transcripts, the study obtained TCR beta CDR3 regions. The library came from an HTBI-primed first-round RT-PCR and a second-round multiplex PCR. Via MiXCR, TCRdb re-called the multiplex PCR reads, giving one row per CDR3 protein. The sample contains some 380,000 distinct CDR3 sequences, roughly 15% of which appear only once.

The V gene is TRBV11-2, the J gene TRBJ2-7; 7 nucleotides line up with TRBD1. This receptor was taken from a woman between 18 and 29 years old with stable Graves' hyperthyroidism. Sequenced: peripheral blood. CDR3 amino acids: CASSPRDSPLEQYF. As DNA, the CDR3 is TGTGCCAGCAGTCCCCGGGACAGCCCCCTCGAGCAGTACTTC.